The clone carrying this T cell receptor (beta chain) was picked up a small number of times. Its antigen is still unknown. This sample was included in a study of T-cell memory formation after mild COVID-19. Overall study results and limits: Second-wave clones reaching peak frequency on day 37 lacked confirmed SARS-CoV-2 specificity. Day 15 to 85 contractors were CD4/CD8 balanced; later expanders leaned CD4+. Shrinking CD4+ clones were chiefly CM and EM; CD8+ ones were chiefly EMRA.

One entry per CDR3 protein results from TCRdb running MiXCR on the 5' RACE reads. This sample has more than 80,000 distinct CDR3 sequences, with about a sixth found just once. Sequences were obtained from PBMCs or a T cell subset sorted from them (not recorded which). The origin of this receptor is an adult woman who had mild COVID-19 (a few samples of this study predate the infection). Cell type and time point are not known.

CDR3 sequence: CSARGEMRPGDQNEQFF. The CDR3 nucleotides read TGCAGTGCTAGAGGGGAGATGAGGCCAGGGGACCAAAATGAGCAGTTCTTC. V gene TRBV20-1 combines with J gene TRBJ2-1, with a possible D match to TRBD1 (6 bases). The CDR3 spans 17 residues. Trimming stripped 1 base from V and 7 bases from J, with 23 bases between. Germline V gene lookup returns CDR1 DFQATT and CDR2 SNEGSKA (reference sequence).